Below, 15 T cell receptor beta chains from the same sample are listed, as sequenced in a study of blood T cell repertoires in COVID-19. Assay: immunoSEQ multiplex PCR; the TCRdb copy retains only in-frame clones and omits some. In the table there are around 100,000 clones, roughly 80% of which are singletons. The sequenced sample consisted of peripheral blood. These receptor sequences come from a man aged 45 to 65 with acute or convalescent COVID-19.

The chain carries TRBV6-1 and TRBJ1-4; unclear D gene. CDR3 size: 12 residues. V was pared by 2 bases and J by 8 bases, with 6 bases between. Germline CDR1 is MNHNS and CDR2 is SASEGT. The CDR3 DNA reads TGTGCCAGCAGTGAATTGGGCGAAAAACTGTTTTTT. Protein: CASSELGEKLFF.

The rearrangement joins TRBV5-4 to TRBJ2-1, with no clear D. V was trimmed by 1 base and J by 0 bases, leaving 8 bases between them. This CDR3 is 15 amino acids long. Germline CDR1 SGHNT, CDR2 YYREEE (reference sequence). This CDR3 is CASSLRGSSYNEQFF. The CDR3 region has the DNA TGTGCCAGCAGCTTGCGCGGCTCCTCCTACAATGAGCAGTTCTTC.

This sequence joins TRBV11-2 and TRBJ2-5; 8 nucleotides line up with TRBD2. Losses at the gene ends were 0 bases for V and 1 base for J; bases not matched to a gene: 4. Germline V gene sequence: CDR1 SGHAT, CDR2 FQNNGV. The CDR3 is made up of 16 amino acids. CDR3 DNA sequence: TGTGCCAGCAGCTTAGATCCTCGGGGGGGCCAAGAGACCCAGTACTTC. Amino acids: CASSLDPRGGQETQYF.

This rearrangement joins TRBV7-7 to TRBJ2-2; D gene ambiguous. Trimming shortened V by 5 bases and J by 7 bases, and 14 bases separated the two germline ends. Germline CDR1 SSHAT, CDR2 FNYEAQ (reference sequence). CDR3 length: 14 residues. The CDR3 sequence: CASSPPGLGGELFF. CDR3 DNA: TGTGCCAGCAGCCCGCCGGGTTTGGGCGGGGAGCTGTTTTTT.

The chain carries TRBV28 and TRBJ1-2, with D perhaps matching TRBD1 (6 bases). The CDR3 spans 15 residues. Germline V gives CDR1 MDHEN, CDR2 SYDVKM. Trimming stripped 1 base from V and 3 bases from J, with 12 bases between. The DNA of the CDR3 is TGTGCCAGCAGTTTATTACAGGGTGGGGACTATGGCTACACCTTC. Its translation is CASSLLQGGDYGYTF.

This chain joins TRBV24-1 and TRBJ1-1, with a tentative D call TRBD1 (6 bases). CDR3 size: 14 residues. Trimming removed 9 bases from V and 4 bases from J, with 17 bases in between. Germline assignment: CDR1 KGHDR and CDR2 SFDVKD. In DNA form, the CDR3 reads TGTGCCACCCGAGCTCAGGGGTGGGCCACTGAAGCTTTCTTT. It is translated as CATRAQGWATEAFF.

The chain joins TRBV7-6 to TRBJ1-2; D may be TRBD1 (5 bases). Germline CDR1 and CDR2: SGHVS and FNYEAQ. V was pared by 3 bases and J by 3 bases, with 14 bases between. This CDR3 is 15 amino acids long. The CDR3 spells CASSLGSDRYYGYTF. The CDR3 coding sequence is TGTGCCAGCAGCTTGGGATCCGACAGATACTATGGCTACACCTTC.

The chain has TRBV10-3 and TRBJ1-5; D perhaps matches TRBD1 (5 bases). V gave up 4 bases and J gave up 0 bases, with 10 bases separating them. Germline V gene sequence: CDR1 ENHRY, CDR2 SYGVKD. This CDR3 has 15 amino acids. DNA for the CDR3: TGTGCCATCAGTGCCGGGGGGAGTAGCAATCAGCCCCAGCATTTT. Protein product: CAISAGGSSNQPQHF.

The chain joins TRBV7-2 to TRBJ2-3, with TRBD2 as a possible D gene (6 bases). Trimming took 5 bases from V and 8 from J, leaving 14 bases between them. CDR3 length: 13 amino acids. Germline V gene lookup returns CDR1 SGHTA and CDR2 FQGNSA. The CDR3 DNA follows: TGTGCCAGCAGCGGGCGGGGCCCAGGTACGCAGTATTTT. It specifies CASSGRGPGTQYF.

DNA of the CDR3: TGTGCCAGCAGCTTAGGGGCAGGGGGTCGGAATAATGAAAAACTGTTTTTT. Amino acid sequence: CASSLGAGGRNNEKLFF. The rearrangement uses TRBV11-2 and TRBJ1-4, with 7 bases aligning to TRBD1. The length of the CDR3 is 17 residues. Trimming cost V 1 base and J 4 bases; bases outside gene matches: 9. Germline assignment: CDR1 SGHAT and CDR2 FQNNGV.

The chain employs TRBV7-6 and TRBJ1-1; D perhaps matches TRBD1 (5 bases). CDR1 and CDR2 (germline): SGHVS, FNYEAQ. Trimming shortened V by 6 bases and J by 6 bases, and 14 bases separated the two germline ends. This CDR3 is 13 amino acids long. The DNA of the CDR3 is TGTGCCAGCAGTCCGGGGGGGTCATCTGAAGCTTTCTTT. This codes for CASSPGGSSEAFF.

The V and J genes are TRBV25-1 and TRBJ1-2; 8 bases line up with TRBD1. The germline V gene has CDR1 MGHDK and CDR2 SYGVNS. The V segment lost 3 bases and the J segment 2 bases; nucleotides outside the gene matches: 5. This CDR3 has 15 amino acids. CDR3 in DNA: TGTGCCAGCAGTGATGGGAACAGGGGGAACTATGGCTACACCTTC. It specifies CASSDGNRGNYGYTF.

This rearrangement joins TRBV6-5 to TRBJ1-4; D possibly corresponds to TRBD1 (6 bases). Germline V CDR1 and CDR2: MNHEY, SVGAGI. This CDR3 spans 14 amino acids. The V and J ends lost 7 bases and 8 bases respectively, with 17 bases between them. The CDR3 spells CASTTGSVKEKLFF. Written as DNA, the CDR3 is TGTGCCAGCACTACAGGGAGTGTTAAGGAAAAACTGTTTTTT.

The chain recombines TRBV7-9 with TRBJ1-5; 8 positions match TRBD1. The CDR3 covers 15 residues. V was clipped by 4 bases and J by 3 bases; unmatched bases: 5. Per germline, CDR1 SEHNR and CDR2 FQNEAQ (reference sequence). The CDR3 protein is CASSSTGVYNQPQHF. The DNA of the CDR3 is TGTGCCAGCAGCTCGACAGGGGTTTACAATCAGCCCCAGCATTTT.

This clone has just a few counts. The chain combines TRBV11-3 with TRBJ2-4, with D perhaps matching TRBD1 (5 bases). The CDR3 sequence is 17 residues long. V was pared by 3 bases and J by 2 bases, with 17 bases between. Germline lookup yields CDR1 SGHNT and CDR2 YENEEA. The CDR3 DNA is TGTGCCAGCAGCTTTTTTCTCGGACGGACACCCAAAAACATTCAGTACTTC. Its protein product is CASSFFLGRTPKNIQYF.